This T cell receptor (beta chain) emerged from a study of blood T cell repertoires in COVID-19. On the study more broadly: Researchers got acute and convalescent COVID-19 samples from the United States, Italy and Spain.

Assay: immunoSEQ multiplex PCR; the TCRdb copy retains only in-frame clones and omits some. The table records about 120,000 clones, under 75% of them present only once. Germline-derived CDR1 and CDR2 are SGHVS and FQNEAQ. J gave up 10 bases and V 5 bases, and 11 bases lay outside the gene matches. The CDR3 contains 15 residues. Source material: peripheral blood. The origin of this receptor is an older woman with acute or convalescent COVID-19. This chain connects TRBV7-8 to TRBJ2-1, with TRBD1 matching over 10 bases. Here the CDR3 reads CASSRTGGYGREQFF. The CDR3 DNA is TGTGCCAGCAGCCGGACAGGGGGGTACGGGAGGGAGCAGTTCTTC.